This section outlines one T cell receptor beta chain sequence together with its context. Antigen specificity is unknown. These data originate in a study of cytomegalovirus exposure and HLA in healthy donors. The PCR contained 60 Vbeta and 13 Jbeta primers. The method was immunoSEQ multiplex PCR; TCRdb's version includes in-frame clones alone and lacks a portion of them. The sample consists of roughly 180,000 clones, roughly 74% of them appearing once. Study-wide results and limits: Sequencing depth across donors, presence/absence analyses assumed, was roughly uniform. It was in a later analysis that TCR association rates were seen to vary by HLA locus, highest for DRB1 and lowest for HLA-C.

Sequenced material: PBMCs. The TCR comes from a woman aged 40 to 50 in good health and CMV-seropositive.

The CDR3 protein is CASSSNAGLDNEQFF. The DNA for the CDR3 is TGTGCCAGCAGCTCCAATGCCGGACTCGACAATGAGCAGTTCTTC. The chain combines TRBV7-6 with TRBJ2-1, with D possibly matching TRBD2 (5 bases). Germline V gene lookup returns CDR1 SGHVS and CDR2 FNYEAQ. Between the trimmed V and J ends, which lost 4 bases and 5 bases, there was a span of 15 bases. The CDR3 covers 15 residues. The variable domain in full, with the rest retrieved from reference TRBV7-6 and TRBJ2-1, is GAGVSQSPRYKVTKRGQDVALRCDPISGHVSLYWYRQALGQGPEFLTYFNYEAQQDKSGLPNDRFSAERPEGSISTLTIQRTEQRDSAMYRCASSSNAGLDNEQFFGPGTRLTVL.